The T cell receptor beta chain described here comes from a study of shared clonotypes between healthy human individuals. Study overall: Three CD4 naive, three CD4 memory, two CD8 naive and one CD8 memory plate were used per donor. General study findings and limits: It was the non-shared clonotypes that had lower generation probabilities than clonotypes shared by all four donors. Clonotype sharing across four donors was observed for roughly 5% of naive CD4 clonotypes.

V gave up 2 bases and J gave up 4 bases, with 15 bases separating them. The CDR3 extends over 15 amino acids. Looked up from germline, CDR1 is SEHNR and CDR2 is FQNEAQ (reference sequence). Splitting of each subset's genomic DNA was done evenly across several immunoSEQ plates. The method was immunoSEQ multiplex PCR; TCRdb's version includes in-frame clones alone and lacks a portion of them. The sample shows 2 million to 3 million clones, 80% to 95% of them seen only once. The count of this clone is one. The antigen is undetermined. Sequencing was performed on naive CD4+ T cells from PBMCs. As to subset: CD45RA+ positively selected. The receptor's source is a man between 18 and 35 years old in good health. Some clones in this sample may be carry-over from other donors' samples. The V and J genes are TRBV7-9 and TRBJ2-7; possible D gene TRBD2, 6 bases. CDR3 DNA: TGTGCCAGCAGCTTAATTGTCGACGGGACTTACGAGCAGTACTTC. Its translation is CASSLIVDGTYEQYF.